Listed here are 20 T cell receptor beta chains from one sample, sequenced in a study of OX40 agonist ivuxolimab in advanced cancers. Sequencing was performed with immunoSEQ multiplex PCR; in TCRdb, only in-frame clones are kept and a portion is missing. Counted here are 45,000 to 65,000 clones, about 81% occurring once; the ten biggest clones make up 0.6% to 0.8%. This specimen consisted of CD4+ or CD8+ T cells sorted from blood, obtained in a trial of the OX40 agonist ivuxolimab. The receptors come from an adult with an advanced solid tumor such as melanoma, head and neck, liver or kidney cancer.

The chain uses TRBV7-3 and TRBJ1-2; 10 bases match TRBD1. Germline trimming cut 0 bases from V and 8 bases from J; bases unmatched to any gene: 3. There are 14 residues in the CDR3. From germline, CDR1 is SGHTA and CDR2 FQGTGA. The CDR3 spells CASSLTGQGLGYTF. For the CDR3, the DNA is TGTGCCAGCAGCTTAACGGGACAGGGGCTGGGCTACACCTTC.

This clone was counted a single time. The CDR3: CSVAPTNTEAFF. Here the CDR3 DNA reads TGCAGCGTTGCCCCAACTAACACTGAAGCTTTCTTT. V gene TRBV29-1 combines with J gene TRBJ1-1; unclear D gene. Germline V gives CDR1 SQVTM, CDR2 ANQGSEA. The CDR3 extends over 12 amino acids. Trimming shortened V by 4 bases and J by 2 bases, and 8 bases separated the two germline ends.

The V call is TRBV6-6, the J call TRBJ2-6; the D is unclear. V dropped 5 bases and J dropped 4 bases, with 6 bases sitting between them. Germline CDR1 MNHNY, CDR2 SVGAGI (reference sequence). This CDR3 comprises 13 residues. CDR3 sequence: CASSGSGANVLTF. In nucleotides, the CDR3 is TGTGCCAGCAGTGGCTCCGGGGCCAACGTCCTGACTTTC.

This clone was seen only once. J is TRBJ2-1 and V is TRBV5-1; maybe TRBD2 (5 bases). CDR1 SGHRS and CDR2 YFSETQ come from the germline V gene. This CDR3 has 16 amino acids. Trimming cost V 1 base and J 0 bases, with 11 bases left between them. CDR3 nucleotides: TGCGCCAGCAGCTTGTCGGGAAGGAGCTCCTACAATGAGCAGTTCTTC. It yields the protein CASSLSGRSSYNEQFF.

The rearrangement uses TRBV5-4 and TRBJ1-2; D is unclear. This CDR3 region has 12 residues. Germline assignment: CDR1 SGHNT and CDR2 YYREEE (reference sequence). The germline V and J ends were trimmed by 3 bases and 5 bases, with 8 bases remaining between them. CDR3 amino acids: CASSSSTYGYTF. Written as DNA, the CDR3 is TGTGCCAGCAGCTCTAGTACATATGGCTACACCTTC.

This clone was recorded only once. V is TRBV10-1 and J is TRBJ1-4; D possibly corresponds to TRBD1 (6 bases). Per the germline V gene, CDR1 is WNHNN and CDR2 is SYGVQD (reference sequence). This CDR3 is built from 14 residues. Trimming took 5 bases from V and 4 from J, leaving 11 bases between them. The CDR3 region is CASSPDSFNEKLFF. DNA for the CDR3: TGCGCCAGCAGTCCGGACAGCTTTAATGAAAAACTGTTTTTT.

This clone occurred once. The J gene is TRBJ1-2, the V gene TRBV19; the match to TRBD1 covers 9 bases. V shed 5 bases, J shed 4 bases, and the junction held 11 bases outside the gene matches. The length of the CDR3 is 16 residues. Germline V gene lookup returns CDR1 LNHDA and CDR2 SQIVND (reference sequence). The CDR3 spells CASSASRDRVIYGYTF. CDR3 bases: TGTGCCAGTAGTGCCAGCCGGGACAGGGTAATCTATGGCTACACCTTC.

The chain joins TRBV28 to TRBJ1-2, with unresolved D. The V and J ends lost 1 base and 7 bases respectively, with 10 bases between them. From germline, CDR1 is MDHEN and CDR2 SYDVKM. The CDR3 runs 13 residues. The DNA for the CDR3 is TGTGCCAGCAGTTTATCAGAGTTCCTTGGCTACACCTTC. It yields the protein CASSLSEFLGYTF.

The chain employs TRBV7-3 and TRBJ2-1; TRBD2 agrees at 9 bases. CDR1 is SGHTA and CDR2 is FQGTGA in the germline V gene. With V trimmed by 8 bases and J by 6 bases, 8 bases remained unmatched. The CDR3 is made up of 14 amino acids. CDR3 sequence (DNA): TGTGCCAGCCGAATTGTAGCGGGGGCCAATGAGCAGTTCTTC. This codes for CASRIVAGANEQFF.

This chain links TRBV7-2 with TRBJ2-7; D tentatively fits TRBD1 or TRBD2 (5 bases each). The V end lost 4 bases, the J end lost 3 bases, and 25 bases lay between the germline ends. The CDR3 has 18 amino acids. Germline V lookup: CDR1 SGHTA, CDR2 FQGNSA. The CDR3 DNA reads TGTGCCAGCAGCTCTCATCTATTCGGGGACCCATTTGACTACGAGCAGTACTTC. Its translation: CASSSHLFGDPFDYEQYF.

The V and J genes are TRBV5-1 and TRBJ2-1, with TRBD1 matching 7 bases. V lost 4 bases, J lost 6 bases, and 7 bases stayed unmatched. This CDR3 is 14 amino acids long. Germline V CDR1 and CDR2: SGHRS, YFSETQ. This CDR3 reads CASSPGQPRNEQFF. The CDR3 bases are TGCGCCAGCAGCCCGGGACAGCCCCGCAATGAGCAGTTCTTC.

The genes are TRBV7-8 and TRBJ1-4; 9 bases fit TRBD1. The CDR3 has 15 residues. Germline V gene data show CDR1 as SGHVS and CDR2 as FQNEAQ. After removal of 5 bases from V and 6 bases from J, the junction contained 7 bases not matched to a gene. The CDR3 loop is CASSPQGAMDEKLFF. CDR3 bases: TGTGCCAGCAGCCCACAGGGGGCGATGGATGAAAAACTGTTTTTT.

This chain connects TRBV19 to TRBJ1-5; 10 bases line up with TRBD1. Unmatched junction bases numbered 9, after V lost 9 bases and J lost 4 bases. Germline CDR1 reads LNHDA; CDR2 reads SQIVND (reference sequence). The CDR3 consists of 15 residues. The DNA of the CDR3 is TGTGCCAGGCCACCGGGACAGGGGACTAATCAGCCCCAGCATTTT. Protein product: CARPPGQGTNQPQHF.

The chain carries TRBV6-1 and TRBJ2-5; D uncertain. Trimming cost V 3 bases and J 7 bases, with 6 bases left between them. Germline CDR1 and CDR2: MNHNS and SASEGT. The CDR3 runs 11 residues. CDR3 residues: CASSDFRTQYF. The DNA for the CDR3 is TGTGCCAGCAGTGATTTTAGGACCCAGTACTTC.

V usage is TRBV9 and J usage is TRBJ1-2, with D possibly being TRBD1 (6 bases). The V and J ends lost 2 bases and 7 bases respectively, with 15 bases between them. From germline, CDR1 is SGDLS and CDR2 YYNGEE. The CDR3 has 14 amino acids. Written as DNA, the CDR3 is TGTGCCAGCAGCGTCGGGGGGCAATTTGGTGGCTACACCTTC. As protein: CASSVGGQFGGYTF.

The rearrangement joins TRBV5-1 to TRBJ2-2; 15 positions agree with TRBD2. V lost 1 base and J lost 6; bases outside the gene matches: 7. Germline V lookup: CDR1 SGHRS, CDR2 YFSETQ. The CDR3 is 18 residues long. The CDR3 region is CASSLFGTSGGTSGELFF. The CDR3 DNA reads TGCGCCAGCAGCTTGTTCGGGACTAGCGGGGGGACGTCCGGGGAGCTGTTTTTT.

The V call is TRBV6-1, the J call TRBJ1-1; the D is unclear. The V end lost 3 bases, the J end lost 9 bases, and 8 bases lay between the germline ends. The CDR3 is 11 residues long. From germline, CDR1 is MNHNS and CDR2 SASEGT. CDR3 amino acids: CASSDLLKAFF. The CDR3 DNA sequence: TGTGCCAGCAGTGATCTACTAAAAGCTTTCTTT.

In this sample, this clone turned up a few times. The rearrangement links TRBV11-2 to TRBJ2-5; D is unclear. Germline loops: CDR1 SGHAT, CDR2 FQNNGV. V was pared by 0 bases and J by 5 bases, with 4 bases between. The CDR3 loop spans 12 amino acids. CDR3 sequence: CASSLDRETQYF. In DNA, the CDR3 is TGTGCCAGCAGCTTAGATAGGGAGACCCAGTACTTC.

The chain carries TRBV6-6 and TRBJ2-5; weak D call: TRBD2 (5 bases). The CDR3 consists of 12 residues. Trimming cost V 6 bases and J 2 bases, with 7 bases left between them. Germline V gene data show CDR1 as MNHNY and CDR2 as SVGAGI (reference sequence). The CDR3, as DNA: TGTGCCAGCAGCCGGGGACAAGAGACCCAGTACTTC. It specifies CASSRGQETQYF.

DNA of the CDR3: TGTGCCAGTAGAGACAGGGGTCTTACTGGAAACACCATATATTTT. Amino acids: CASRDRGLTGNTIYF. The chain uses TRBV19 and TRBJ1-3, with 8 bases identical to TRBD1. The CDR3 sequence is 15 residues long. Germline V CDR1 and CDR2: LNHDA, SQIVND (reference sequence). The junction had 6 bases not matched to a gene; V was cut back by 6 bases and J by 2 bases.